What follows describes a single T cell receptor (beta chain). What it binds is unknown. This record belongs to a study of beta chain features in type 1 diabetes. Points from the study as a whole: Among patients with Type 1 diabetes, TCRB CDR3s were moderately but significantly shorter in every one of the four CD4+ subsets. Relative to healthy donors, patients appeared to have naive, central memory and Treg TCRB repertoires that were more similar. Cells carrying high TCR expression could end up over-represented when cDNA is sequenced.

Of the isolated RNA, all was reverse transcribed, and so the sequenced material was expressed TCRB transcripts. About 3.7 million reads, on average, came from each naive, central memory and regulatory T cell sample. Profiled with immunoSEQ multiplex PCR; TCRdb holds only in-frame clones, not every one. The sample yields under 300,000 clones, roughly a tenth seen once. V lost 2 bases to trimming and J lost 5 bases; unmatched junction nucleotides: 11. Germline values: CDR1 SGDLS, CDR2 YYNGEE. The CDR3 has 16 amino acids. This clonotype was obtained from a man in his thirties or forties with type 1 diabetes. The rearrangement joins TRBV9 to TRBJ2-7; 9 bases agree with TRBD1. The sequencing input was naive CD4+ T cells from blood. The CDR3 region is CASSVATGGFLDEQYF. In DNA, the CDR3 is TGTGCCAGCAGCGTCGCGACAGGGGGATTTTTGGACGAGCAGTACTTC.